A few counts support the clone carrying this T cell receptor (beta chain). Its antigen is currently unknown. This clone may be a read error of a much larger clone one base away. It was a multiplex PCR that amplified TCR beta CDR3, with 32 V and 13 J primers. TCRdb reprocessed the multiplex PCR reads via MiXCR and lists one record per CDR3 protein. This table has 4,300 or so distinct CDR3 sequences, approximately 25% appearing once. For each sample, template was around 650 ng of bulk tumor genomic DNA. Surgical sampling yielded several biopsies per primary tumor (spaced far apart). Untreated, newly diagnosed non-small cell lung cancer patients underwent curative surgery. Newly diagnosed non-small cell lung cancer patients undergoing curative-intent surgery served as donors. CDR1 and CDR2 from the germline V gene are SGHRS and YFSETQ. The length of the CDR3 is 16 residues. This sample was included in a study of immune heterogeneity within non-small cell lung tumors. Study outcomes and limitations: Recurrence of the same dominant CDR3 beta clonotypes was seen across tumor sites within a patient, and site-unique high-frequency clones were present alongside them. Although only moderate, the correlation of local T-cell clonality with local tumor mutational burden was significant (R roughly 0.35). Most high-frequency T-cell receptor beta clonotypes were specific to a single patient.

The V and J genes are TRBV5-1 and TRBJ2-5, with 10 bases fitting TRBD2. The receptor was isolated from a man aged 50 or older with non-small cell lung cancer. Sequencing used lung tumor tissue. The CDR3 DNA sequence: TGCTCCAGCAGCTTGGGCTCTAGCGGGAGTCTGGAGACCCAGTACTTC. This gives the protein CSSSLGSSGSLETQYF.